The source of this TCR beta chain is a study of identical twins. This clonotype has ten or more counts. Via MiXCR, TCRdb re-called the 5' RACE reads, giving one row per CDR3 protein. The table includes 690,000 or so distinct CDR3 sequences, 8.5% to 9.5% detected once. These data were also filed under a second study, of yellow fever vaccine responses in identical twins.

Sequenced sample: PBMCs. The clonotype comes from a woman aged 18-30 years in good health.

CDR3 residues: CASTRDLVDYGYTF. The CDR3 region has the DNA TGTGCCAGTACCAGGGACCTGGTGGACTATGGCTACACCTTC. V and J are TRBV12-3 or TRBV12-4 and TRBJ1-2; possible D gene TRBD1, 5 bases. Trimming took 9 bases from V and 3 from J, leaving 17 bases between them. The CDR3 runs 14 residues.